Presented here are 18 T cell receptor beta chains from one specimen sequenced in a study of CXCR3-negative and CXCR3-positive naive CD8 T cells. Through 5' RACE with UMI labels, the TRB cDNA libraries were prepared. Reanalyzing the 5' RACE reads, TCRdb keeps one entry per CDR3 protein, without DNA. Its table lists some 130,000 distinct CDR3 sequences. Sequenced: naive CXCR3- CD8+ T cells from blood. As to subset: CD45RO-CCR7+CD27+CD95- naive CD8+ T cells lacking CXCR3 (TNR3-). Receptor source: a human donor in good health. Some clones in this sample may be carry-over from other donors' samples.

The V call is TRBV11-3, the J call TRBJ1-6. The V gene's germline CDR1 is SGHNT and CDR2 YENEEA. The CDR3 loop spans 13 amino acids. CDR3: CASSLDRGNTLHF.

This chain uses TRBV6-2 or TRBV6-3 with TRBJ2-6. This CDR3 has 15 residues. Germline V gives CDR1 MNHEY, CDR2 SVGEGT. The chain's CDR3 is CASSLQGSGANVLTF.

V usage is TRBV19 and J usage is TRBJ1-6. In germline, CDR1 is LNHDA, CDR2 SQIVND (reference sequence). The CDR3 consists of 13 residues. CDR3 region: CASSVAANSPLHF.

The chain couples TRBV6-5 to TRBJ2-1; the TCRdb D gene call, TRBD2, has no DNA to confirm it. Germline V gene lookup returns CDR1 MNHEY and CDR2 SVGAGI. The CDR3 loop spans 18 amino acids. CDR3 sequence: CASSYSGASSGRDNEQFF.

The chain joins TRBV7-8 to TRBJ2-3; no DNA is available, so the TRBD2 call from TCRdb remains unchecked. CDR1 SGHVS and CDR2 FQNEAQ come from the germline V gene. This CDR3 has 17 residues. The CDR3 spells CASSSTGVAVSTDTQYF.

The rearrangement joins TRBV29-1 to TRBJ1-2; TCRdb calls TRBD1, which cannot be checked without DNA. This CDR3 has 12 amino acids. Germline assignment: CDR1 SQVTM and CDR2 ANQGSEA. CDR3 sequence: CSVRTGTYGYTF.

The rearrangement links TRBV15 to TRBJ2-1. The CDR3 loop spans 15 amino acids. Germline V gene data show CDR1 as LNHNV and CDR2 as YYDKDF (reference sequence). CDR3 protein: CATRRGTGNDNEQFF.

This sequence joins TRBV6-5 and TRBJ1-2; no DNA is available, so the TRBD1 call from TCRdb remains unchecked. Germline assignment: CDR1 MNHEY and CDR2 SVGAGI. This CDR3 contains 18 residues. CDR3 region: CAGSYPGRGATSNYGYTF.

This rearrangement joins TRBV7-6 to TRBJ2-2. This CDR3 contains 14 residues. Germline assignment: CDR1 SGHVS and CDR2 FNYEAQ. CDR3 region: CASSTRVGTGELFF.

The chain couples TRBV6-1 to TRBJ2-4; TCRdb's D call, TRBD1, is unchecked because there is no DNA. From germline, CDR1 is MNHNS and CDR2 SASEGT. The CDR3 covers 17 residues. CDR3 amino acids: CASSEAQGIIAKNIQYF.

The chain joins TRBV3-1 to TRBJ2-7. In germline, CDR1 is LGHDT, CDR2 YNNKEL (reference sequence). CDR3 length: 14 amino acids. The CDR3 protein is CASSQVTSSYEQYF.

The CDR3 is CASSDPGNTEAFF. This chain links TRBV28 with TRBJ1-1. The length of the CDR3 is 13 residues. Germline V lookup: CDR1 MDHEN, CDR2 SYDVKM.

V is TRBV29-1 and J is TRBJ1-1; TCRdb's D call of TRBD1 is untestable without DNA. The CDR3 loop spans 12 amino acids. CDR1 and CDR2 from the germline V gene are SQVTM and ANQGSEA. The CDR3 reads CSVPPRGTEAFF.

The chain links TRBV7-3 to TRBJ2-1. Looked up from germline, CDR1 is SGHTA and CDR2 is FQGTGA. This CDR3 is 16 amino acids long. CDR3 sequence reads: CASSLGVAGPYNEQFF.

The J gene is TRBJ1-2, the V gene TRBV29-1; TCRdb indicates TRBD1, and absent DNA this call remains unverified. Germline V gene data show CDR1 as SQVTM and CDR2 as ANQGSEA. The CDR3 runs 13 residues. CDR3 loop: CSVPGGFGYGYTF.

The gene calls are TRBV12-3 or TRBV12-4 and TRBJ2-3; the TCRdb call, TRBD1, lacks DNA for checking. CDR3 length: 14 amino acids. The CDR3 region is CASSLGQRTDTQYF.

This chain uses TRBV20-1 with TRBJ2-1; TCRdb selects TRBD2, and the lack of DNA leaves this call unchecked. Per the germline V gene, CDR1 is DFQATT and CDR2 is SNEGSKA (reference sequence). The CDR3 sequence is 15 residues long. The CDR3 region is CSAKIFLAGDNEQFF.

The chain recombines TRBV2 with TRBJ2-1; the TCRdb call, TRBD2, lacks DNA for checking. The CDR3 runs to 14 residues. Germline assignment: CDR1 SNHLY and CDR2 FYNNEI. The CDR3 is CASGGLAGEYEQFF.